This TCR beta chain is from a study of cytomegalovirus exposure and HLA in healthy donors. Vbeta (60) and Jbeta (13) primers were used in the PCR. Sequencing was performed with immunoSEQ multiplex PCR; in TCRdb, only in-frame clones are kept and a portion is missing. The sample lists 110,000 to 150,000 clones; less than 90% were seen once. Study outcomes and limitations: Beyond CMV serostatus, there was no information to go on about immune exposure. Further analysis was carried out later, and it showed several of the most significant clusters appearing linked to common viral pathogens.

In regard to this clone: Antigen specificity is unknown.

V shed 2 bases and J 0 bases; nucleotides not matched to a gene: 3. Germline assignment: CDR1 LNHNV and CDR2 YYDKDF (reference sequence). The CDR3 loop spans 15 amino acids. When sampled, the donors appeared nominally healthy, though they likely had unrecorded immune exposures. The J gene is TRBJ2-5, the V gene TRBV15; TRBD2 agrees at 7 bases. The sequenced material came from PBMCs. This TCR was sampled from a boy aged 2 to 9 in good health and CMV-seronegative. In DNA form, the CDR3 reads TGTGCCACCAGCAGATTGGGGGGGTACCAAGAGACCCAGTACTTC. The encoded protein is CATSRLGGYQETQYF.